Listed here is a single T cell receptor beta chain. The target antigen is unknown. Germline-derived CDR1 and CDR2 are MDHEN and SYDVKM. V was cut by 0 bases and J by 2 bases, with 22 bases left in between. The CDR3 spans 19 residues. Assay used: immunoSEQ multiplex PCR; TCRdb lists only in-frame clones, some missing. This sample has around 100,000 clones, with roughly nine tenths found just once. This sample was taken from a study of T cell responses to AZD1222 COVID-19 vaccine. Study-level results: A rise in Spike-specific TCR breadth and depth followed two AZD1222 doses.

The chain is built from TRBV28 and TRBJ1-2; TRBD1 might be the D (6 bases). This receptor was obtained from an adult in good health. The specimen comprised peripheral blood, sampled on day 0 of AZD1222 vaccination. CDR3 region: CASSLWGPRGRKGNYGYTF. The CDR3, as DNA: TGTGCCAGCAGTTTATGGGGACCCCGGGGGCGCAAAGGAAACTATGGCTACACCTTC.